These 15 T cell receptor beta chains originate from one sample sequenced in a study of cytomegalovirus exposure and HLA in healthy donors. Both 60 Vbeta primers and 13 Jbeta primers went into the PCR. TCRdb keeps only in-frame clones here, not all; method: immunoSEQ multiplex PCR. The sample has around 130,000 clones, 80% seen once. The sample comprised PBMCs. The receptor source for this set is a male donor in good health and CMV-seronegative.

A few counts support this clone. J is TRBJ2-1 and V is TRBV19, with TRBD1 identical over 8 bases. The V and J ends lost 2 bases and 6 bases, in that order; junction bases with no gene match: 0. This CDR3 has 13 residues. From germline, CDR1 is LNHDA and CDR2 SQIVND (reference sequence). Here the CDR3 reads CASSITGGNEQFF. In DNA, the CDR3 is TGTGCCAGTAGTATAACAGGGGGCAATGAGCAGTTCTTC.

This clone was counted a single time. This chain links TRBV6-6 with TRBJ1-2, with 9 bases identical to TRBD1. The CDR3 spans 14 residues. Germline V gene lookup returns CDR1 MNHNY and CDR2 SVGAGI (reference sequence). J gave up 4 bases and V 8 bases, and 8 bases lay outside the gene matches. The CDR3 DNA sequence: TGTGCCAGCCGGGACAGGGTAATGAGCTATGGCTACACCTTC. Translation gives CASRDRVMSYGYTF.

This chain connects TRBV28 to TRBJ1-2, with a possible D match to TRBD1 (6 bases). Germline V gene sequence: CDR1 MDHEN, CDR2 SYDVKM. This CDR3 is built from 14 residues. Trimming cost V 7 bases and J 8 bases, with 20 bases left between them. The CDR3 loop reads CASTQIGGARGYTF. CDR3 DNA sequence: TGTGCCAGCACCCAAATAGGGGGGGCGAGGGGCTACACCTTC.

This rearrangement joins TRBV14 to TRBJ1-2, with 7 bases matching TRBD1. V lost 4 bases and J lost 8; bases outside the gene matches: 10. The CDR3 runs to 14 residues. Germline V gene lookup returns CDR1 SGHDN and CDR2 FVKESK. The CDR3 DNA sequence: TGTGCCAGCAGCCGGGGACAGCCTACCCAAGGCTACACCTTC. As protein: CASSRGQPTQGYTF.

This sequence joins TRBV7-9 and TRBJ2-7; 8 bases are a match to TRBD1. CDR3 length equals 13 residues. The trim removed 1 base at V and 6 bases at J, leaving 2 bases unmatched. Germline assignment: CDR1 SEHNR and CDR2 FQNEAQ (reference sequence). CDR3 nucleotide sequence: TGTGCCAGCAGCTTAGACAGGGGGACCGAGCAGTACTTC. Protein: CASSLDRGTEQYF.

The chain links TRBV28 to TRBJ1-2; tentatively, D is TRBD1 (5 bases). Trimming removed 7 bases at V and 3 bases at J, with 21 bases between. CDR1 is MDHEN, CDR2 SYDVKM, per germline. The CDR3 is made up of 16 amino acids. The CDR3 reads CASNPGDGSLYYGYTF. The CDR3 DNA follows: TGTGCCAGCAACCCGGGGGACGGCTCTCTCTACTATGGCTACACCTTC.

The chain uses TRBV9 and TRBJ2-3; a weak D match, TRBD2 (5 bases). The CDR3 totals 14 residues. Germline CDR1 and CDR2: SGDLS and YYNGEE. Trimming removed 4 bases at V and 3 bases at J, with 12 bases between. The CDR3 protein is CASSPWGATDTQYF. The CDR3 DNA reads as TGTGCCAGCAGCCCATGGGGAGCGACAGATACGCAGTATTTT.

CDR3 region: CASSLSAGHTDTQYF. CDR3 coding DNA: TGTGCCAGCAGTTTATCGGCAGGGCACACAGATACGCAGTATTTT. V usage is TRBV28 and J usage is TRBJ2-3; TRBD1 is a possible D gene (5 bases). The CDR3 contains 15 residues. The V and J ends lost 1 base and 2 bases respectively, with 10 bases between them. Germline assignment: CDR1 MDHEN and CDR2 SYDVKM.

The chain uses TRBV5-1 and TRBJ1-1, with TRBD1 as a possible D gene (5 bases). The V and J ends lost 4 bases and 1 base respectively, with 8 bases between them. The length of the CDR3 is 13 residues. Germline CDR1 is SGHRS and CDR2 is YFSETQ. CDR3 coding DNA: TGCGCCAGCAGCAGGGGCCAGAACACTGAAGCTTTCTTT. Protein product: CASSRGQNTEAFF.

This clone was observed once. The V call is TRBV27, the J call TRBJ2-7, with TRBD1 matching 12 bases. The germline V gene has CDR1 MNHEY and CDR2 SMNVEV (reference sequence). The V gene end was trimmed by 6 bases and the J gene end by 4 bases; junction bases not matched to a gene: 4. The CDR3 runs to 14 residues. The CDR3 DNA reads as TGTGCCAGCAGGGGACAGGGGGCTAGATACGAGCAGTACTTC. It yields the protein CASRGQGARYEQYF.

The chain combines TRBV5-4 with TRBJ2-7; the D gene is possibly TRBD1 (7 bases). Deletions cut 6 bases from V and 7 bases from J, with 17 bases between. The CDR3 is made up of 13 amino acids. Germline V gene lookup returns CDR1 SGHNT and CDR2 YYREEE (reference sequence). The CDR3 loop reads CASKDRDSLEQYF. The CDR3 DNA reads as TGTGCCAGCAAAGACAGGGACTCCTTGGAGCAGTACTTC.

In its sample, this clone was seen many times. CDR3 DNA sequence: TGTGCCAGCAGTGAATCTTACAGAAACACTGAAGCTTTCTTT. Translation gives CASSESYRNTEAFF. The chain is built from TRBV25-1 and TRBJ1-1; no clear D. Germline V CDR1 and CDR2: MGHDK, SYGVNS. V lost 1 base, J lost 2 bases, and 8 bases lay in between. This CDR3 comprises 14 residues. Full variable domain (remainder filled in from reference TRBV25-1 and TRBJ1-1): EADIYQTPRYLVIGTGKKITLECSQTMGHDKMYWYQQDPGMELHLIHYSYGVNSTEKGDLSSESTVSRIRTEHFPLTLESARPSHTSQYLCASSESYRNTEAFFGQGTRLTVV.

CDR3 nucleotides: TGTGCCTGGGGACACTACGAGCAGTACTTC. The encoded protein is CAWGHYEQYF. The J gene is TRBJ2-7, the V gene TRBV30; D is perhaps TRBD1 (5 bases). The CDR3 length is 10 residues. V shed 5 bases and J shed 3 bases, with 5 bases lying between them. Germline V gives CDR1 GTSNPN, CDR2 SVGIG (reference sequence).

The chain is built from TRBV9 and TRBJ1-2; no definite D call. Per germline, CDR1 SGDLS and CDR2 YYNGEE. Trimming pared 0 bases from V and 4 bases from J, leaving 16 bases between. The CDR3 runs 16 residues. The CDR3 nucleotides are TGTGCCAGCAGCGTAGACGGTCGATCCCACCCCTATGGCTACACCTTC. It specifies CASSVDGRSHPYGYTF.

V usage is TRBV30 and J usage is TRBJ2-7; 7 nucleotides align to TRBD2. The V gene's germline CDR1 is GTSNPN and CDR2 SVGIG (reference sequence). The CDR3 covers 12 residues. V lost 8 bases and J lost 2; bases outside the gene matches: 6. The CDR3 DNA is TGTGCCGTGAGAGCGGGGCCCTACGAGCAGTACTTC. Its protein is CAVRAGPYEQYF.